The 15 T cell receptor beta chains reported below all come from one sample, sequenced in a study of breast tumors, draining lymph nodes, adjacent tissues. TCRdb analysed the multiplex PCR reads with MiXCR anew, one entry per CDR3 protein. The repertoire holds some 130,000 distinct CDR3 sequences, around 20% seen once, with roughly 4% in the top ten. Samples came from axillary lymph nodes draining the breast cancer. The sample comprised axillary lymph node tissue. The source is a female donor with breast cancer. Some clones in this sample may be carry-over from other donors' samples.

This clonotype was recorded many times. The gene calls are TRBV9 and TRBJ1-4; D gene unclear. The CDR3 has 16 amino acids. From germline, CDR1 is SGDLS and CDR2 YYNGEE. Trimming removed 0 bases at V and 2 bases at J, with 11 bases between. In DNA, the CDR3 is TGTGCCAGCAGCGTAGGGTTGGGAGCTACTAATGAAAAACTGTTTTTT. Translation: CASSVGLGATNEKLFF.

Points on this clonotype: Possible read error: a much larger clone is one base away. The chain couples TRBV11-2 to TRBJ1-2, with TRBD1 as a possible D gene (5 bases). The CDR3 spans 15 residues. V shed 0 bases and J shed 3 bases, with 11 bases lying between them. Germline V gene data show CDR1 as SGHAT and CDR2 as FQNNGV. The CDR3 loop is CASSLDRGGDYGYTF. DNA of the CDR3: TGTGCCAGCAGCTTAGATAGGGGAGGGGACTATGGCTACACCTTC.

The sample holds a few counts of this clonotype. The chain links TRBV11-2 to TRBJ1-5, with D perhaps matching TRBD1 (6 bases). V was shortened by 4 bases and J by 5 bases, with 12 bases between the two germline ends. CDR1 is SGHAT and CDR2 is FQNNGV in the germline V gene. The CDR3 covers 14 residues. CDR3 sequence (DNA): TGTGCCAGCAGCTCCGGGGGCGCGTATCAGCCCCAGCATTTT. This sequence encodes CASSSGGAYQPQHF.

This clonotype was observed many times. The genes are TRBV7-9 and TRBJ1-4, with unresolved D. V lost 1 base and J lost 8, with 11 bases in between. CDR3 size: 14 residues. CDR1 is SEHNR and CDR2 is FQNEAQ in the germline V gene (reference sequence). The DNA for the CDR3 is TGTGCCAGCAGCTTAGGTCAGTTTAAGGAAAAACTGTTTTTT. Amino acids: CASSLGQFKEKLFF.

This clonotype is labeled as medium-sized. J is TRBJ2-7 and V is TRBV9, with unresolved D. V was cut by 0 bases and J by 2 bases, with 9 bases left in between. CDR3 size: 14 residues. Germline CDR1 reads SGDLS; CDR2 reads YYNGEE. CDR3 coding DNA: TGTGCCAGCAGCGTAGGGCCAGCGACCTACGAGCAGTACTTC. It encodes CASSVGPATYEQYF.

In its sample, this clonotype was seen many times. The chain carries TRBV20-1 and TRBJ1-2, with a possible D match to TRBD1 (5 bases). The length of the CDR3 is 14 residues. Deletions cut 3 bases from V and 4 bases from J, with 15 bases between. In germline, CDR1 is DFQATT, CDR2 SNEGSKA (reference sequence). In nucleotides, the CDR3 is TGCAGTGCTAGGACAGCCCATTTTCGCTATGGCTACACCTTC. Translated, it gives CSARTAHFRYGYTF.

This clonotype was observed once. The chain combines TRBV20-1 with TRBJ1-1; tentative D call: TRBD1 (6 bases). The CDR3 is 11 amino acids. Trimming left V 6 bases short and J 5 bases short, with 10 bases between. CDR1 is DFQATT, CDR2 SNEGSKA, per germline (reference sequence). In DNA, the CDR3 is TGCAGTGCCACCAGGGGTACTGAAGCTTTCTTT. Protein sequence: CSATRGTEAFF.

The table lists this clonotype with a count of one. A much larger clone lies a single base off, so this may be a read error. V is TRBV30 and J is TRBJ2-1, with TRBD1 identical over 7 bases. Germline V gene data show CDR1 as GTSNPN and CDR2 as SVGIG (reference sequence). This CDR3 is 15 amino acids long. The CDR3 DNA sequence: TGTGCCTGGAGTGTCAGGGGGTCGGGCTACAATGGGCAGTTCTTC. It encodes CAWSVRGSGYNGQFF. The variable domain in full, completed from reference TRBV30 and TRBJ2-1, reads SQTIHQWPATLVQPVGSPLSLECTVEGTSNPNLYWYRQAAGRGLQLLFYSVGIGQISSEVPQNLSASRPQDRQFILSSKKLLLSDSGFYLCAWSVRGSGYNGQFFGPGTRLTVL.

This clonotype has ten or more counts. The chain uses TRBV7-3 and TRBJ2-2, with a possible D match to TRBD2 (5 bases). Deletions cut 4 bases from V and 6 bases from J, with 6 bases between. Germline assignment: CDR1 SGHTA and CDR2 FQGTGA. The CDR3 length is 12 residues. The CDR3 loop is CASSSAAGELFF. The CDR3 coding sequence is TGTGCCAGCAGCTCAGCGGCCGGGGAGCTGTTTTTT.

In this sample, this clonotype turned up many times. The chain joins TRBV6-6 to TRBJ2-2; perhaps TRBD1 as D (5 bases). CDR3 length equals 13 residues. The V gene lost 6 bases and the J gene lost 6 bases, with 11 bases spanning the gap. Looked up from germline, CDR1 is MNHNY and CDR2 is SVGAGI (reference sequence). The DNA of the CDR3 is TGTGCCAGCAGCCCAGACAGCTCCGGGGAGCTGTTTTTT. It encodes CASSPDSSGELFF.

This clonotype has at least ten counts. This chain connects TRBV10-2 to TRBJ1-5; D unclear. The CDR3 contains 13 residues. The V and J ends lost 4 bases and 2 bases respectively, with 6 bases between them. Germline V CDR1 and CDR2: WSHSY, SAAADI. The CDR3 nucleotides read TGCGCCAGCAGTGTGCAGGGCAATCAGCCCCAGCATTTT. Protein product: CASSVQGNQPQHF.

Regarding this clonotype: A much larger clone differs by one base, so this may be a read error. A read error is likely, as this CDR3 ends without the conserved phenylalanine or tryptophan. This chain connects TRBV6-5 to TRBJ2-2, with D possibly TRBD1 on 5 matching bases. The V and J ends lost 2 bases and 5 bases respectively, with 9 bases between them. CDR1 and CDR2 from the germline V gene are MNHEY and SVGAGI. The CDR3 is 14 amino acids. CDR3 residues: CASSYRGYTGELFV. CDR3 nucleotides: TGTGCCAGCAGTTACAGGGGATATACCGGGGAGCTGTTTGTT.

A note on this clonotype: A much larger clonotype is one base distant, so this may be a read error. Since the CDR3 does not end with the conserved phenylalanine or tryptophan, this likely comes from a read error. The chain has TRBV30 and TRBJ1-4; D call uncertain. The germline V and J ends were trimmed by 8 bases and 8 bases, with 15 bases remaining between them. There are 12 residues in the CDR3. CDR1 and CDR2 from the germline V gene are GTSNPN and SVGIG (reference sequence). This CDR3 is CAQRWAGEKLFS. In DNA form, the CDR3 reads TGTGCCCAAAGATGGGCAGGCGAAAAACTGTTTTCT.

Many counts were recorded for this clonotype. This chain uses TRBV24-1 with TRBJ1-5, with TRBD1 identical over 9 bases. The trim removed 10 bases at V and 0 bases at J, leaving 18 bases unmatched. In germline, CDR1 is KGHDR, CDR2 SFDVKD. The CDR3 has 19 amino acids. The CDR3 spells CATASSPGQGTNSNQPQHF. CDR3 nucleotide sequence: TGTGCCACAGCTAGTTCCCCGGGACAGGGAACTAATAGCAATCAGCCCCAGCATTTT.

In its sample, this clonotype was seen many times. This chain uses TRBV20-1 with TRBJ2-1; 7 nucleotides agree with TRBD1. The CDR3 totals 13 residues. Germline values: CDR1 DFQATT, CDR2 SNEGSKA (reference sequence). The trim removed 3 bases at V and 12 bases at J, leaving 11 bases unmatched. In DNA, the CDR3 is TGCAGTGCTAGCCGGGACAGTGAAGGCGGGCAGTTCTTC. Protein sequence: CSASRDSEGGQFF.